Shown below are 20 T cell receptor beta chains from a single sample sequenced in a study of blood T cell repertoires in COVID-19. Produced via immunoSEQ multiplex PCR; TCRdb's table is partial and in-frame only. The sample contains a few hundred thousand clones, 70% to 90% of which appear only once. The sample taken for sequencing was peripheral blood. The receptors derive from a middle-aged man with acute or convalescent COVID-19.

The chain employs TRBV5-8 and TRBJ2-7, with D perhaps matching TRBD2 (5 bases). V was pared by 5 bases and J by 4 bases, with 7 bases between. The germline CDR1 and CDR2 sequences are SGHTS and YDEGEE. CDR3 length equals 11 residues. CDR3 DNA sequence: TGTGCCAGCAGGGGCGGGTACGAGCAGTACTTC. This encodes CASRGGYEQYF.

In DNA, the CDR3 is TGCGCCAACTGTCCAGGACTAGCGGGATCAGATACGCAGTATTTT. Its translation is CANCPGLAGSDTQYF. The chain combines TRBV10-1 with TRBJ2-3, with 12 nucleotides matching TRBD2. The CDR3 has 15 residues. V dropped 10 bases and J dropped 4; count of bases not matched to a gene: 9. The germline gives CDR1 WNHNN, CDR2 SYGVQD (reference sequence).

The chain links TRBV6-5 to TRBJ2-2; 7 positions match TRBD1. J lost 2 bases, V lost 8 bases, and 2 bases had no gene match. Looked up from germline, CDR1 is MNHEY and CDR2 is SVGAGI. This CDR3 contains 13 residues. In nucleotides, the CDR3 is TGTGCCAGCGACAGGGAAAACACCGGGGAGCTGTTTTTT. Amino acids: CASDRENTGELFF.

The chain links TRBV10-3 to TRBJ2-2, with TRBD1 matching 8 bases. The ends lost 3 bases at V and 0 bases at J; junction bases unmatched: 6. Germline CDR1 is ENHRY and CDR2 is SYGVKD. This CDR3 region has 17 residues. The CDR3 coding sequence is TGTGCCATCAGTGAAGGGACAGGTCTTTCGAACACCGGGGAGCTGTTTTTT. As protein: CAISEGTGLSNTGELFF.

This clone appeared a single time. V usage is TRBV27 and J usage is TRBJ2-7; 10 bases align to TRBD1. Germline V gives CDR1 MNHEY, CDR2 SMNVEV (reference sequence). Unmatched junction bases numbered 6, after V lost 4 bases and J lost 3 bases. This CDR3 is built from 15 residues. The CDR3 DNA reads TGTGCCAGCAGTTCTCCAGGGACAGGGGACTACGAGCAGTACTTC. This sequence encodes CASSSPGTGDYEQYF.

This clone has just one count. The chain has TRBV7-2 and TRBJ2-1; TRBD2 agrees at 14 bases. The CDR3 consists of 18 residues. Germline CDR1 is SGHTA and CDR2 is FQGNSA. V dropped 1 base and J dropped 3; count of bases not matched to a gene: 5. In DNA, the CDR3 is TGTGCCAGCAGCTTAGATGGGACTAGCGGGAGTCTCTACAATGAGCAGTTCTTC. Translation gives CASSLDGTSGSLYNEQFF.

In this sample, this clone turned up many times. The chain recombines TRBV6-5 with TRBJ2-7; D not certain. This CDR3 is 14 amino acids long. Trimming took off 2 bases at V and 2 bases at J, with 10 bases between the two ends. CDR1 is MNHEY and CDR2 is SVGAGI in the germline V gene. This CDR3 is CASSYNLEAYEQYF. CDR3 nucleotides: TGTGCCAGCAGTTACAACTTAGAAGCCTACGAGCAGTACTTC.

With regard to this clone: At one boundary the junction diverges from the germline segment, which might be a read error. This chain uses TRBV5-5 with TRBJ1-1; D ambiguous. This CDR3 is built from 13 residues. The V gene's germline CDR1 is SGHKS and CDR2 YYEKEE (reference sequence). Here the CDR3 DNA reads TGTGCCAGCAGCTTGCGGTACGACACTGGAGCTTTCTTT. Translation: CASSLRYDTGAFF.

The chain recombines TRBV5-1 with TRBJ1-4, with a weak D call TRBD1 (5 bases). The CDR3 has 15 residues. CDR1 and CDR2 (germline): SGHRS, YFSETQ. Trimming took off 2 bases at V and 5 bases at J, with 13 bases between the two ends. The CDR3 DNA follows: TGCGCCAGCAGCTTATACAGGCCAGGAAATGAAAAACTGTTTTTT. It yields the protein CASSLYRPGNEKLFF. The full variable domain, completed using reference TRBV5-1 and TRBJ1-4, is KAGVTQTPRYLIKTRGQQVTLSCSPISGHRSVSWYQQTPGQGLQFLFEYFSETQRNKGNFPGRFSGRQFSNSRSEMNVSTLELGDSALYLCASSLYRPGNEKLFFGSGTQLSVL.

The chain couples TRBV7-2 to TRBJ1-1; D is undetermined. The CDR3 has 15 amino acids. Trimming took 5 bases from V and 1 from J, leaving 14 bases between them. Germline loops: CDR1 SGHTA, CDR2 FQGNSA. CDR3 in DNA: TGTGCCAGCAGCCGTGGGCACAGACCGAACACTGAAGCTTTCTTT. Protein sequence: CASSRGHRPNTEAFF.

This clone turned up a few times. The chain combines TRBV6-5 with TRBJ1-6; D is possibly TRBD1 (5 bases). The ends were cut back, 7 bases at V and 5 bases at J, with 12 bases in the middle. The CDR3 runs 14 residues. Germline V gene lookup returns CDR1 MNHEY and CDR2 SVGAGI. The CDR3: CASTSRVHNSPLHF. DNA for the CDR3: TGTGCCAGCACCTCCAGGGTTCATAATTCACCCCTCCACTTT.

This chain joins TRBV7-2 and TRBJ2-3; D may be TRBD2 (7 bases). V lost 10 bases and J lost 0, with 20 bases in between. Germline CDR1 SGHTA, CDR2 FQGNSA. CDR3 length: 16 amino acids. CDR3 protein: CATSPLGGASTDTQYF. CDR3 sequence (DNA): TGTGCCACCAGTCCTCTTGGGGGGGCGAGCACAGATACGCAGTATTTT.

This rearrangement joins TRBV6-5 to TRBJ2-5; tentatively, D is TRBD2 (5 bases). The V gene lost 2 bases and the J gene lost 5 bases, with 9 bases spanning the gap. The CDR3 has 13 residues. Germline assignment: CDR1 MNHEY and CDR2 SVGAGI. CDR3 residues: CASSYERGETQYF. CDR3 DNA: TGTGCCAGCAGTTACGAGCGAGGGGAGACCCAGTACTTC.

This clone was found once. V usage is TRBV7-9 and J usage is TRBJ1-2; D is unresolved. V was cut by 1 base and J by 6 bases, with 6 bases left in between. Germline loops: CDR1 SEHNR, CDR2 FQNEAQ (reference sequence). This CDR3 region has 12 residues. CDR3: CASSLDGDGYTF. In nucleotides, the CDR3 is TGTGCCAGCAGCTTAGACGGTGATGGCTACACCTTC.

This chain joins TRBV6-5 and TRBJ1-1; possibly TRBD1 for D (6 bases). Germline CDR1 is MNHEY and CDR2 is SVGAGI. Trimming took 6 bases from V and 3 from J, leaving 14 bases between them. This CDR3 comprises 14 residues. CDR3 bases: TGTGCCAGCAGCTCAGACAGGCGCTACACTGAAGCTTTCTTT. This translates into CASSSDRRYTEAFF.

On this clone: This sequence is one base from a far larger clone and is likely a read error. The CDR3 sequence: CASSPDSTEAFF. In DNA, the CDR3 is TGTGCCAGCAGTCCGGACAGCACTGAAGCTTTCTTT. The rearrangement joins TRBV6-5 to TRBJ1-1; D might be TRBD1 (6 bases). Germline V CDR1 and CDR2: MNHEY, SVGAGI. Deletions cut 5 bases from V and 4 bases from J, with 8 bases between. The CDR3 is made up of 12 amino acids.

This clone was recorded once. The chain links TRBV5-1 to TRBJ1-2, with no clear D. The CDR3 is made up of 15 amino acids. V lost 3 bases, J lost 4 bases, and 16 bases lay in between. Germline CDR1 reads SGHRS; CDR2 reads YFSETQ. The CDR3 region has the DNA TGCGCCAGCAGCTACGACCCGGGTATAGGCTATGGCTACACCTTC. It yields the protein CASSYDPGIGYGYTF. Full variable domain (outside the CDR3, taken from reference TRBV5-1 and TRBJ1-2): KAGVTQTPRYLIKTRGQQVTLSCSPISGHRSVSWYQQTPGQGLQFLFEYFSETQRNKGNFPGRFSGRQFSNSRSEMNVSTLELGDSALYLCASSYDPGIGYGYTFGSGTRLTVV.

The chain couples TRBV10-3 to TRBJ1-2; 9 positions agree with TRBD1. This CDR3 has 15 amino acids. Unmatched junction bases numbered 5, after V lost 3 bases and J lost 3 bases. Germline values: CDR1 ENHRY, CDR2 SYGVKD. The CDR3 sequence is CAISDLRDRDYGYTF. In DNA form, the CDR3 reads TGTGCCATCAGTGACCTCCGGGACAGGGACTATGGCTACACCTTC.

V and J are TRBV5-4 and TRBJ1-6, with 8 positions matching TRBD1. The CDR3 extends over 15 amino acids. Germline CDR1 reads SGHNT; CDR2 reads YYREEE (reference sequence). Trimming removed 3 bases from V and 7 bases from J; junction bases left unmatched: 6. CDR3 DNA sequence: TGTGCCAGCAGCTCTCAGGGGGCAGGCAATTCACCCCTCCACTTT. Translation: CASSSQGAGNSPLHF.

The V call is TRBV9, the J call TRBJ1-2; 7 bases map to TRBD1. The CDR3 has 14 amino acids. V lost 3 bases to trimming and J lost 0 bases; unmatched junction nucleotides: 2. Germline loops: CDR1 SGDLS, CDR2 YYNGEE. The CDR3 is CASSGQGANYGYTF. CDR3 in DNA: TGTGCCAGCAGCGGCCAGGGGGCTAACTATGGCTACACCTTC.